The rows below give T cell receptor beta chains drawn from one sample of a study of regulatory T cells in long-lasting Graves disease. TCRdb itself ran the multiplex PCR reads through MiXCR, one entry per CDR3 protein. The sample gives 680,000 or so distinct CDR3 sequences, approximately 15% of which show up once; 18% is in the top ten. Another study also made use of these data, one on T cells in Graves' hyperthyroidism and ophthalmopathy.

The sample in question was peripheral blood mononuclear cells (PBMCs), obtained at new diagnosis, from a patient treated with antithyroid drugs. The receptors were sampled from a woman younger than 45 with Graves disease. CDR3s include the opening cysteine and the closing phenylalanine or tryptophan. D genes are given only for firm matches. Clone size appears in some rows only: once, few, many, or a class for an expanded clone.

j_gene: TRBJ1-6
d_gene: -
v_gene: TRBV19
abundance: many
CDR3aa: CASSSWGGQNSPLHF
CDR3nt: TGTGCCAGCAGCAGCTGGGGCGGACAAAATTCACCCCTCCACTTT

j_gene: TRBJ1-2
d_gene: -
v_gene: TRBV24-1
abundance: -
CDR3aa: CATSDFDTSYGYTF
CDR3nt: TGTGCCACCAGTGATTTTGACACATCCTATGGCTACACCTTC

j_gene: TRBJ2-7
d_gene: -
v_gene: TRBV7-9
abundance: many
CDR3aa: CASSPRGSARGSYEQYF
CDR3nt: TGTGCCAGCAGCCCCCGAGGGTCGGCGCGGGGTTCCTACGAGCAGTACTTC

j_gene: TRBJ2-2
d_gene: TRBD1
v_gene: TRBV4-1
abundance: few
CDR3aa: CASSQRGTGDTGELFF
CDR3nt: TGCGCCAGCAGCCAAAGGGGGACAGGAGACACCGGGGAGCTGTTTTTT

j_gene: TRBJ2-1
d_gene: -
v_gene: TRBV11-2
abundance: -
CDR3aa: CASSRDPVNEQFF
CDR3nt: TGTGCCAGCAGCCGGGACCCTGTTAATGAGCAGTTCTTC

j_gene: TRBJ1-2
d_gene: -
v_gene: TRBV10-3
abundance: -
CDR3aa: CAISALAGVAYGYTF
CDR3nt: TGTGCCATCAGTGCCCTGGCGGGAGTCGCCTATGGCTACACCTTC

j_gene: TRBJ2-3
d_gene: -
v_gene: TRBV7-3
abundance: many
CDR3aa: CASSLMALGSTDTQYF
CDR3nt: TGTGCCAGCAGCTTAATGGCCCTCGGGAGCACAGATACGCAGTATTTT

j_gene: TRBJ2-7
d_gene: TRBD2
v_gene: TRBV28
abundance: -
CDR3aa: CASEHSGITYEQYF
CDR3nt: TGTGCCAGCGAACATAGCGGGATAACCTACGAGCAGTACTTC

j_gene: TRBJ1-3
d_gene: -
v_gene: TRBV10-3
abundance: -
CDR3aa: CAAQQGISGNTIYF
CDR3nt: TGTGCCGCTCAACAGGGAATCTCTGGAAACACCATATATTTT

j_gene: TRBJ2-3
d_gene: TRBD2
v_gene: TRBV19
abundance: -
CDR3aa: CASSPPGGGTDTQYF
CDR3nt: TGTGCCAGTAGTCCACCGGGAGGGGGCACAGATACGCAGTATTTT

j_gene: TRBJ1-2
d_gene: TRBD1
v_gene: TRBV6-5
abundance: few
CDR3aa: CASSYLRTGYGYTF
CDR3nt: TGTGCCAGCAGTTACTTAAGGACAGGCTATGGCTACACCTTC

j_gene: TRBJ2-1
d_gene: -
v_gene: TRBV20-1
abundance: -
CDR3aa: CSASSTRVDNEQFF
CDR3nt: TGCAGTGCTAGTTCGACACGCGTCGACAATGAGCAGTTCTTC

j_gene: TRBJ2-5
d_gene: TRBD2
v_gene: TRBV11-2
abundance: -
CDR3aa: CASSLESAGEKTQYF
CDR3nt: TGTGCCAGCAGCTTAGAGTCGGCGGGAGAAAAGACCCAGTACTTC